This T cell receptor (beta chain) appears in the sequencing data of a study of T cell changes during pregnancy in multiple sclerosis. Assay: immunoSEQ multiplex PCR; the TCRdb copy retains only in-frame clones and omits some. The sample carries around 42,000 clones, 75% to 95% recorded once. The CDR3 has 16 amino acids. The J segment lost 0 bases and the V segment lost 2 bases, leaving 7 bases of the junction unmatched. The germline V gene has CDR1 SGHVS and CDR2 FQNEAQ. V is TRBV7-8 and J is TRBJ2-7; 7 bases align to TRBD1. This clonotype was obtained from a female donor in good health, enrolled as a control in a pregnancy study. Here the sequenced sample was CD4+ T cells from peripheral blood mononuclear cells, taken in the second trimester of pregnancy. The CDR3 bases are TGTGCCAGCAGCTTACTCCCAGGGGGTACCTCCTACGAGCAGTACTTC. Its translation: CASSLLPGGTSYEQYF.